These 7 T cell receptor beta chains were sequenced from one sample in a study of blood T cell repertoires in COVID-19 (dated by TCRdb to about 2020). Library construction relied on the immunoSEQ multiplex PCR assay. Imported from immuneACCESS, the table was reduced by TCRdb to in-frame sequences with V and J called. These copies leave out some clones; in studies compared against another copy, an unresolved V gene accounts for under half, and the cause of the remainder is not known. The sample records about 500,000 clones, 85% to 90% of which are singletons. Of the sample, roughly 8.3% falls within the top ten clones. The specimen sequenced was peripheral blood. These receptor sequences come from a woman aged 45-59 years with COVID-19, enrolled during active disease.

Concerning this clone: Mismatch with germline at one junction end may stem from a read error. This sample includes further DNA sequences coding for the same CDR3. This rearrangement joins TRBV4-1 to TRBJ1-2; 12 bases map to TRBD1. Germline V gives CDR1 MGHRA, CDR2 YSYEKL. This CDR3 contains 17 residues. The CDR3 reads CASSQDHGTGGNYGYTF. The CDR3 nucleotides are TGCGCCAGCAGCCAAGATCACGGGACAGGGGGCAACTACGGCTACACCTTC.

The chain couples TRBV5-1 to TRBJ2-3; no clear D gene. Germline V gene lookup returns CDR1 SGHRS and CDR2 YFSETQ. Deletions cut 1 base from V and 6 bases from J, with 9 bases between. The length of the CDR3 is 13 residues. CDR3 in amino acids: CASSLFGEDTQYF. The CDR3 DNA reads as TGCGCCAGCAGCTTGTTTGGTGAGGATACGCAGTATTTT.

The rearrangement uses TRBV2 and TRBJ1-3; D uncertain. The V and J ends lost 7 bases and 4 bases respectively, with 5 bases between them. Germline V CDR1 and CDR2: SNHLY, FYNNEI. There are 11 residues in the CDR3. The CDR3 sequence is CASNSGNTIYF. Written as DNA, the CDR3 is TGTGCCAGCAATTCGGGAAACACCATATATTTT.

In its sample, this clone was seen once. V gene TRBV5-1 combines with J gene TRBJ1-5; 11 positions match TRBD1. Germline V lookup: CDR1 SGHRS, CDR2 YFSETQ. The CDR3 totals 17 residues. V was pared by 0 bases and J by 6 bases, with 8 bases of the junction left unmatched. The CDR3 nucleotides read TGCGCCAGCAGCTTGGCCCCCGGGACAGGGGGTCGTCAGCCCCAGCATTTT. Translation: CASSLAPGTGGRQPQHF.

The V and J genes are TRBV29-1 and TRBJ2-3, with 7 nucleotides matching TRBD1. Germline V gene sequence: CDR1 SQVTM, CDR2 ANQGSEA. J was trimmed by 4 bases and V by 5 bases; bases with no gene match: 12. The CDR3 contains 15 residues. The CDR3, as DNA: TGCAGCGTTACGGACGACAGGGTTTTATCAGATACGCAGTATTTT. Its translation is CSVTDDRVLSDTQYF.

This clone was observed once. The rearrangement uses TRBV6-1 and TRBJ2-3; tentatively, D is TRBD1 (5 bases). The CDR3 is 18 amino acids. Germline assignment: CDR1 MNHNS and CDR2 SASEGT. V lost 1 base and J lost 7, with 24 bases in between. The CDR3 sequence is CASSEGRGADTAMHTQYF. CDR3 in DNA: TGTGCCAGCAGTGAAGGTAGGGGCGCAGACACGGCTATGCATACGCAGTATTTT.

This clone was counted a few times. This sequence joins TRBV9 and TRBJ1-4, with TRBD1 as a possible D gene (5 bases). CDR1 SGDLS and CDR2 YYNGEE come from the germline V gene. V was clipped by 4 bases and J by 5 bases, with 12 bases between them. The CDR3 contains 14 residues. CDR3 DNA: TGTGCCAGCAGCCGGGACTATAGGAATGAAAAACTGTTTTTT. Amino acids: CASSRDYRNEKLFF.